The TCR beta chain under discussion was sequenced for a study of T cells in tuberculosis. The data were produced by immunoSEQ multiplex PCR, yet TCRdb's version contains in-frame clones alone and is incomplete. The table lists about 35,000 clones, 80% to 95% of them singletons. A word on this clone: An end of the junction does not agree with germline; a read error may underlie this.

This sample's time point: new active TB diagnosis, blood taken before or within 7 days of starting treatment. Germline CDR1 and CDR2: SSHAT and FNYEAQ (reference sequence). The CDR3 length is 13 residues. The TCR was taken from an adult with tuberculosis. The sequencing here drew on PBMCs, taken at tuberculosis diagnosis. J is TRBJ2-1 and V is TRBV7-7, with TRBD1 as a possible D gene (5 bases). CDR3 nucleotides: TGTGCTAGCAGCTCCCAGGGTGGCGATGAGCAGTTCTTC. This gives the protein CASSSQGGDEQFF.